One sample yielded the 2 T cell receptor beta chains listed below, sequenced in a study of T-cell memory formation after mild COVID-19. TCRdb itself ran the 5' RACE reads through MiXCR, one entry per CDR3 protein. The sample shows about 310,000 distinct CDR3 sequences, roughly 21% of them seen only once. The sequenced sample consisted of PBMCs or a T cell subset sorted from them (not recorded which). These receptors all come from a man aged 18 to 35 who had mild COVID-19 (a few samples of this study predate the infection). Cell type and time point are not known.

The rearrangement joins TRBV7-9 to TRBJ1-5, with unresolved D. Germline V lookup: CDR1 SEHNR, CDR2 FQNEAQ (reference sequence). This CDR3 is 12 amino acids long. V was cut by 4 bases and J by 4 bases, with 5 bases left in between. The DNA for the CDR3 is TGTGCCAGCAGCTCTCCTAATCAGCCCCAGCATTTT. This codes for CASSSPNQPQHF.

In this sample, this clonotype turned up a few times. This chain connects TRBV9 to TRBJ2-5; perhaps D is TRBD1 or TRBD2 (5 bases each). CDR1 is SGDLS and CDR2 is YYNGEE in the germline V gene. This CDR3 contains 17 residues. The V end lost 4 bases, the J end lost 2 bases, and 21 bases lay between the germline ends. The CDR3 sequence: CASSPYGGRGRQETQYF. The CDR3 nucleotides read TGTGCCAGCAGCCCCTATGGTGGCCGGGGCCGACAAGAGACCCAGTACTTC.